This T cell receptor beta chain was captured in a study of response to subunit inactivated influenza vaccine. Whole-study results and caveats: It was the authors' suggestion that each seasonal influenza vaccination recruits few new T cells.

Germline-derived CDR1 and CDR2 are MNHEY and SVGAGI. The CDR3 contains 11 residues. Trimming cost V 6 bases and J 9 bases, with 9 bases left between them. TCRdb itself ran the RT-PCR reads through MiXCR, one entry per CDR3 protein. The profile covers about 520,000 distinct CDR3 sequences, with under 8.5% appearing a single time and roughly 14% taken by the ten largest. This clonotype turned up a few times. Its antigen is unknown. The sequence came from a man between 50 and 75 years old who received an inactivated influenza vaccine. This chain links TRBV6-5 with TRBJ2-1; D possibly uses TRBD1 or TRBD2 (5 bases each). The sample consisted of PBMCs from blood, taken approximately 25 months after vaccination. The CDR3 nucleotides are TGTGCCAGCAGAACCGGGACTGAGCAGTTCTTC. It codes for CASRTGTEQFF.